Here is one T cell receptor (beta chain) with its context. V lost 0 bases, J lost 0 bases, and 9 bases lay in between. The germline V gene encodes CDR1 SGHRS and CDR2 YFSETQ. The CDR3 is 16 amino acids. The data were taken from a study of tumour-infiltrating T cells in Burkitt lymphoma. On the study more broadly: Overall and progression-free survival were predicted by productive clonality.

The assay was immunoSEQ multiplex PCR, and TCRdb's table has in-frame clones only and misses some. The data show about 13,000 clones, approximately 83% seen once. Specimen: tumor tissue. This TCR was sampled from a human donor with diffuse large B-cell lymphoma. V gene TRBV5-1 combines with J gene TRBJ1-4, with D possibly being TRBD1 (5 bases). This chain's CDR3 is CASSLAGHATNEKLFF. The CDR3 DNA sequence: TGCGCCAGCAGCTTGGCCGGACATGCAACTAATGAAAAACTGTTTTTT.